These 32 T cell receptor beta chains came from one sample sequenced in a study of blood T cell repertoires in COVID-19. Using immunoSEQ multiplex PCR, the repertoire was profiled, and TCRdb retains in-frame clones only, with some absent. The data contain some 100,000 clones, roughly 78% of them singletons. Sequenced input: peripheral blood. The source of these receptors is a man aged 50 to 59 with active or convalescent COVID-19.

With respect to this clone: Mismatch with germline at one junction end may stem from a read error. The CDR3 loop reads CASSGQGNF. For the CDR3, the DNA is TGTGCCAGTAGTGGACAGGGGAATTTT. J is TRBJ1-3 and V is TRBV19; 9 bases map to TRBD1. The CDR3 is 9 residues long. In germline, CDR1 is LNHDA, CDR2 SQIVND (reference sequence).

J is TRBJ2-5 and V is TRBV7-6, with TRBD2 identical over 8 bases. From germline, CDR1 is SGHVS and CDR2 FNYEAQ. Germline trimming cut 5 bases from V and 1 base from J; bases unmatched to any gene: 6. The CDR3 covers 15 residues. CDR3 loop: CASSRGGTPQETQYF. The DNA for the CDR3 is TGTGCCAGCAGCCGCGGGGGGACCCCCCAAGAGACCCAGTACTTC.

This chain uses TRBV11-2 with TRBJ2-5, with TRBD2 matching over 7 bases. V trimming: 1 base; J trimming: 2 bases; junction bases outside the gene matches: 7. CDR1 and CDR2 from the germline V gene are SGHAT and FQNNGV. The CDR3 consists of 16 residues. The CDR3 loop reads CASSLGGGRRQETQYF. The CDR3 DNA sequence: TGTGCCAGCAGCTTAGGGGGGGGAAGACGACAAGAGACCCAGTACTTC.

The CDR3 is CASSDSATTNEKLFF. The CDR3 DNA is TGTGCCAGCTCGGACAGCGCTACAACTAATGAAAAACTGTTTTTT. The rearrangement uses TRBV19 and TRBJ1-4; a weak D match, TRBD1 (6 bases). V lost 9 bases and J lost 0, with 14 bases in between. This CDR3 comprises 15 residues. Per the germline V gene, CDR1 is LNHDA and CDR2 is SQIVND (reference sequence).

V is TRBV7-2 and J is TRBJ2-1; 7 bases map to TRBD2. Germline lookup yields CDR1 SGHTA and CDR2 FQGNSA. V shed 4 bases and J 4 bases; nucleotides not matched to a gene: 10. CDR3 length: 16 residues. CDR3 nucleotides: TGTGCCAGCAGCTCCTGGGGAGCGGGGAGGTACAATGAGCAGTTCTTC. This sequence encodes CASSSWGAGRYNEQFF.

The chain combines TRBV11-3 with TRBJ2-3, with TRBD2 matching over 14 bases. Trimming cost V 4 bases and J 2 bases; bases outside gene matches: 2. The germline V gene has CDR1 SGHNT and CDR2 YENEEA. The length of the CDR3 is 16 residues. The CDR3 protein is CASSWGLAGDTDTQYF. CDR3 DNA: TGTGCCAGCAGCTGGGGACTAGCGGGAGACACAGATACGCAGTATTTT.

This CDR3 is CASISTGATNEKLFF. The CDR3 nucleotides are TGTGCCAGCATCTCAACCGGAGCAACTAATGAAAAACTGTTTTTT. The gene calls are TRBV28 and TRBJ1-4; no clear D gene. This CDR3 region has 15 residues. Trimming left V 7 bases short and J 0 bases short, with 12 bases between. CDR1 is MDHEN and CDR2 is SYDVKM in the germline V gene.

The table lists this clone with a count of one. This same CDR3 is encoded by further DNA sequences in the sample. The chain joins TRBV18 to TRBJ1-1, with D hard to call. Trimming removed 2 bases at V and 4 bases at J, with 14 bases between. CDR3 length equals 15 residues. Germline V gene sequence: CDR1 KGHSH, CDR2 LQKENI. CDR3 region: CASSPSGEKGTEAFF. CDR3 coding DNA: TGTGCCAGCTCACCAAGTGGGGAGAAAGGCACTGAAGCTTTCTTT.

The chain employs TRBV28 and TRBJ2-7; 8 nucleotides line up with TRBD2. CDR1 is MDHEN, CDR2 SYDVKM, per germline. Trimming took 5 bases from V and 9 from J; bases not matched to a gene: 9. The CDR3 is made up of 13 amino acids. The CDR3 loop reads CASSPPGGLGQYV. DNA for the CDR3: TGTGCCAGCAGTCCCCCGGGAGGGTTGGGGCAGTACGTC.

The chain is built from TRBV29-1 and TRBJ1-2; 8 bases map to TRBD1. Germline V gene lookup returns CDR1 SQVTM and CDR2 ANQGSEA. V dropped 4 bases and J dropped 7; count of bases not matched to a gene: 11. The CDR3 contains 14 residues. The chain's CDR3 is CSVGDQQGEVGYTF. The CDR3 DNA reads TGCAGCGTTGGGGACCAACAGGGGGAGGTTGGCTACACCTTC.

V usage is TRBV10-1 and J usage is TRBJ1-1, with 7 bases aligning to TRBD1. Germline assignment: CDR1 WNHNN and CDR2 SYGVQD (reference sequence). V trimming: 6 bases; J trimming: 11 bases; junction bases outside the gene matches: 9. The CDR3 contains 12 residues. The CDR3 here is CASRDRRGLAFF. The DNA for the CDR3 is TGCGCCAGCAGGGACAGGAGAGGGTTGGCTTTCTTT.

This clone was detected only once. The chain joins TRBV5-1 to TRBJ1-1; 9 bases are a match to TRBD1. Germline V gene sequence: CDR1 SGHRS, CDR2 YFSETQ. V lost 1 base to trimming and J lost 7 bases; unmatched junction nucleotides: 5. This CDR3 has 14 amino acids. CDR3 in amino acids: CASSLRTGADEAFF. DNA of the CDR3: TGCGCCAGCAGCTTGAGGACAGGGGCTGATGAAGCTTTCTTT.

The chain is built from TRBV6-5 and TRBJ1-5; 9 bases match TRBD1. CDR1 is MNHEY, CDR2 SVGAGI, per germline. The CDR3 is 13 amino acids. The junction had 2 bases not matched to a gene; V was cut back by 6 bases and J by 5 bases. In DNA form, the CDR3 reads TGTGCCAGCAGACAGGGGGCCGATCAGCCCCAGCATTTT. This codes for CASRQGADQPQHF.

The CDR3 spells CASSLMARNQPQHF. CDR3 sequence (DNA): TGTGCCAGCAGCTTGATGGCTCGCAATCAGCCCCAGCATTTT. This sequence joins TRBV5-5 and TRBJ1-5; D remains unclear. Per the germline V gene, CDR1 is SGHKS and CDR2 is YYEKEE (reference sequence). This CDR3 has 14 residues. V lost 1 base and J 2 bases, leaving 7 bases between the germline ends.

V and J are TRBV27 and TRBJ1-1; D unclear. CDR3 length: 11 residues. Trimming took 4 bases from V and 4 from J, leaving 4 bases between them. CDR1 MNHEY and CDR2 SMNVEV come from the germline V gene (reference sequence). CDR3 bases: TGTGCCAGCAGTTCCGTCACTGAAGCTTTCTTT. Its translation: CASSSVTEAFF.

The rearrangement joins TRBV3-1 (or the pseudogene TRBV3-2) to TRBJ1-1, with D hard to call. The CDR3 consists of 13 residues. The V gene's germline CDR1 is LGHDT and CDR2 YNNKEL (reference sequence). V dropped 10 bases and J dropped 1 base, with 13 bases sitting between them. The CDR3 sequence is CATNAGGNTEAFF. CDR3 sequence (DNA): TGTGCCACCAACGCCGGAGGGAACACTGAAGCTTTCTTT.

This chain connects TRBV27 to TRBJ1-1; 7 bases match TRBD1. This CDR3 is 16 amino acids long. Germline-derived CDR1 and CDR2 are MNHEY and SMNVEV (reference sequence). The junction had 16 bases not matched to a gene; V was cut back by 7 bases and J by 5 bases. The CDR3 DNA follows: TGTGCCAGCACCCCTCACCAGCTGACAGGGAGTACTGAAGCTTTCTTT. This codes for CASTPHQLTGSTEAFF.

This clone was found once. The chain is built from TRBV30 and TRBJ1-6; unclear D gene. This CDR3 has 12 amino acids. CDR1 and CDR2 from the germline V gene are GTSNPN and SVGIG (reference sequence). V lost 4 bases and J lost 7, with 8 bases in between. The CDR3 loop is CAWNSQNSPLHF. The CDR3 DNA is TGTGCCTGGAACAGCCAGAATTCACCCCTCCACTTT. Full variable domain (missing parts from reference TRBV30 and TRBJ1-6): SQTIHQWPATLVQPVGSPLSLECTVEGTSNPNLYWYRQAAGRGLQLLFYSVGIGQISSEVPQNLSASRPQDRQFILSSKKLLLSDSGFYLCAWNSQNSPLHFGNGTRLTVT.

The chain joins TRBV24-1 to TRBJ2-3, with 8 bases fitting TRBD1. Germline V gives CDR1 KGHDR, CDR2 SFDVKD. V lost 5 bases and J lost 6; bases outside the gene matches: 3. The CDR3 is 13 residues long. The CDR3 protein is CATSGQGPDTQYF. The CDR3 coding sequence is TGTGCCACCAGTGGACAGGGGCCCGATACGCAGTATTTT.

The V gene is TRBV10-2, the J gene TRBJ2-1; the D gene is possibly TRBD1 (7 bases). The CDR3 totals 16 residues. The germline V gene has CDR1 WSHSY and CDR2 SAAADI. The V end lost 3 bases, the J end lost 5 bases, and 17 bases lay between the germline ends. CDR3 amino acids: CASSDPFQGGNNEQFF. In nucleotides, the CDR3 is TGCGCCAGCAGTGACCCATTTCAGGGGGGTAACAATGAGCAGTTCTTC.

The rearrangement links TRBV12-3 or TRBV12-4 to TRBJ1-5, with D unclear. The CDR3 sequence is 12 residues long. V was pared by 6 bases and J by 4 bases, with 7 bases between. The CDR3 loop reads CASRAGNQPQHF. CDR3 in DNA: TGTGCCAGCAGGGCAGGTAATCAGCCCCAGCATTTT.

The rearrangement joins TRBV2 to TRBJ1-2, with 10 bases that match TRBD1. Germline CDR1 reads SNHLY; CDR2 reads FYNNEI. CDR3 size: 14 residues. After removal of 4 bases from V and 7 bases from J, the junction contained 6 bases not matched to a gene. As DNA, the CDR3 is TGTGCCAGCAGTGCTGATCGGGACAGGGGTGGCTACACCTTC. Its translation: CASSADRDRGGYTF.

The chain combines TRBV11-2 with TRBJ2-7; unclear D gene. The CDR3 runs 11 residues. V dropped 2 bases and J dropped 6 bases, with 5 bases sitting between them. Germline V gene sequence: CDR1 SGHAT, CDR2 FQNNGV. In nucleotides, the CDR3 is TGTGCCAGCAGCTTACAGATCGAGCAGTACTTC. Residues: CASSLQIEQYF.

CDR3 in amino acids: CASREDGYTEAFF. CDR3 coding DNA: TGCGCCAGCAGAGAGGACGGGTACACTGAAGCTTTCTTT. V and J are TRBV10-2 and TRBJ1-1; D is undetermined. The CDR3 length is 13 residues. With 6 bases removed from V and 3 bases from J, the gap between germline ends came to 11 bases. The V gene's germline CDR1 is WSHSY and CDR2 SAAADI.

V is TRBV5-1 and J is TRBJ2-3, with a tentative D call TRBD2 (6 bases). CDR3 length: 15 residues. V shed 7 bases and J shed 0 bases, with 15 bases lying between them. CDR1 and CDR2 (germline): SGHRS, YFSETQ. DNA for the CDR3: TGCGCCAGCGGGGAGGACGGTACTAGCACAGATACGCAGTATTTT. It is translated as CASGEDGTSTDTQYF. Full variable domain (missing parts from reference TRBV5-1 and TRBJ2-3): KAGVTQTPRYLIKTRGQQVTLSCSPISGHRSVSWYQQTPGQGLQFLFEYFSETQRNKGNFPGRFSGRQFSNSRSEMNVSTLELGDSALYLCASGEDGTSTDTQYFGPGTRLTVL.

The rearrangement links TRBV5-4 to TRBJ2-7; 7 bases align to TRBD1. The CDR3 covers 14 residues. V was clipped by 4 bases and J by 1 base; unmatched bases: 5. Germline assignment: CDR1 SGHNT and CDR2 YYREEE (reference sequence). CDR3 nucleotide sequence: TGTGCCAGCAGCAGACAGGGTGGGTCCTACGAGCAGTACGTC. It yields the protein CASSRQGGSYEQYV.

This clone was seen more than once but under ten times. The V and J genes are TRBV2 and TRBJ2-5; 7 bases are shared with TRBD2. Germline V gene lookup returns CDR1 SNHLY and CDR2 FYNNEI. Losses at the gene ends were 4 bases for V and 4 bases for J; bases not matched to a gene: 3. This CDR3 contains 13 residues. The CDR3 spells CASSGPGGETQYF. The CDR3 bases are TGTGCCAGCAGTGGTCCGGGGGGAGAGACCCAGTACTTC.

The chain uses TRBV10-3 and TRBJ2-1; 14 nucleotides match TRBD2. V gave up 7 bases and J gave up 8 bases; unmatched junction bases: 4. The CDR3 is made up of 14 amino acids. Germline V gene sequence: CDR1 ENHRY, CDR2 SYGVKD. The CDR3 DNA reads as TGTGCCATCAAGACTAGCGGGGGGGCCGATGAGCAGTTCTTC. Translated: CAIKTSGGADEQFF.

This clone was picked up a small number of times. V gene TRBV2 combines with J gene TRBJ1-5; D not certain. Germline V gives CDR1 SNHLY, CDR2 FYNNEI. This CDR3 has 14 residues. Deletions cut 2 bases from V and 0 bases from J, with 5 bases between. The CDR3 bases are TGTGCCAGCAGTGAAACAGATAGCAATCAGCCCCAGCATTTT. It codes for CASSETDSNQPQHF.

CDR3 DNA: TGTGCCAGCAGCATGGGACAGCAAGAGACCCAGTACTTC. Residues: CASSMGQQETQYF. The rearrangement joins TRBV7-7 to TRBJ2-5; 7 positions agree with TRBD1. In germline, CDR1 is SSHAT, CDR2 FNYEAQ (reference sequence). The CDR3 is 13 amino acids. J lost 2 bases, V lost 5 bases, and 2 bases had no gene match.

This clone was seen a few times. The V gene is TRBV18, the J gene TRBJ2-3; D perhaps matches TRBD1 (6 bases). Trimming pared 4 bases from V and 6 bases from J, leaving 14 bases between. CDR3 size: 14 residues. The germline V gene has CDR1 KGHSH and CDR2 LQKENI. The CDR3 DNA reads TGTGCCAGCTCACTCGGACAGAGGGTTGATACGCAGTATTTT. Its translation: CASSLGQRVDTQYF.

J is TRBJ1-5 and V is TRBV18, with D perhaps matching TRBD1 (6 bases). The ends were cut back, 0 bases at V and 1 base at J, with 10 bases in the middle. This CDR3 is 16 amino acids long. Germline CDR1 is KGHSH and CDR2 is LQKENI. The CDR3 spells CASSPPTGPSNQPQHF. The CDR3 region has the DNA TGTGCCAGCTCACCACCGACAGGTCCCAGCAATCAGCCCCAGCATTTT.